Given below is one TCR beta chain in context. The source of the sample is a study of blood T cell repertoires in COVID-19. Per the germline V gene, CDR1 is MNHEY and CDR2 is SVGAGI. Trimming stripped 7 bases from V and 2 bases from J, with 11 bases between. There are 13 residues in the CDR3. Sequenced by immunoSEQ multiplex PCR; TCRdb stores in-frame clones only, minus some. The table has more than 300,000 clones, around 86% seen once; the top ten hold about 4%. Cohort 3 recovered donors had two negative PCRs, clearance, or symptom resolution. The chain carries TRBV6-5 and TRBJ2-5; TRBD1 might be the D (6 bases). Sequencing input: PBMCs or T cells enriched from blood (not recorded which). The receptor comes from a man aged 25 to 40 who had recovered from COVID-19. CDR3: CASTKQGQETQYF. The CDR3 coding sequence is TGTGCCAGCACCAAACAGGGTCAAGAGACCCAGTACTTC.